The entry that follows covers one TCR beta chain sequence. Germline CDR1 and CDR2: LGHDT and YNNKEL (reference sequence). There are 13 residues in the CDR3. J gave up 4 bases and V 10 bases, and 5 bases lay outside the gene matches. This sample is part of a study of blood T cell repertoires in COVID-19. Only in-frame clones appear in the TCRdb table, and some are missing; sequencing was by immunoSEQ multiplex PCR. In the table there are some 90,000 clones, 80% of which are singletons. The genes are TRBV3-1 (or the pseudogene TRBV3-2) and TRBJ1-2; TRBD1 aligns across 11 bases. The sequence derives from a woman in her seventies with acute or convalescent COVID-19. What was sequenced was peripheral blood. CDR3 DNA sequence: TGTGCCACCTTGGGACAGGGGGTCTATGGCTACACCTTC. It translates to CATLGQGVYGYTF.